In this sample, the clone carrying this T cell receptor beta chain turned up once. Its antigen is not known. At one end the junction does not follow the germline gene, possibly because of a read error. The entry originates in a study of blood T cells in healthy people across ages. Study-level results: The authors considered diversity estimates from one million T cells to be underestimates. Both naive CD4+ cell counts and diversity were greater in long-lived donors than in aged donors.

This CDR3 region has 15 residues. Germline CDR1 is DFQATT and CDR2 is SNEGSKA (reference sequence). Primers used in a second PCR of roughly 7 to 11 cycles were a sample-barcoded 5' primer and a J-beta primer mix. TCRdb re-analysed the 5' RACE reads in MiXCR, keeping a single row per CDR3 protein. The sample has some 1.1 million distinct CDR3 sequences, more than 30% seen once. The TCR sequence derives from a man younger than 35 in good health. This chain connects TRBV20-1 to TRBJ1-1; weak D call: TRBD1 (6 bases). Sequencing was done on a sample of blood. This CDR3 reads CSARESPGQNTAAFF. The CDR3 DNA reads TGCAGTGCTAGAGAGAGCCCCGGACAGAACACTGCAGCTTTCTTT.